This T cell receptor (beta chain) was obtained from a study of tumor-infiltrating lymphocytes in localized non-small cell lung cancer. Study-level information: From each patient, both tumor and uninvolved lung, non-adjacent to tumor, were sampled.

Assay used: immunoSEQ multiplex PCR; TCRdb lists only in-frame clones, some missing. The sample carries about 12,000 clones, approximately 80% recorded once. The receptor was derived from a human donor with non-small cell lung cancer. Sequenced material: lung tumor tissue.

CDR3 protein: CASSAEMGVTFVALHF. The CDR3 nucleotides are TGTGCCAGCAGTGCGGAAATGGGGGTTACGTTTGTGGCCCTCCACTTT. V is TRBV2 and J is TRBJ1-6; TRBD1 is a possible D gene (5 bases). This CDR3 contains 16 residues. Germline lookup yields CDR1 SNHLY and CDR2 FYNNEI. V shed 4 bases and J shed 14 bases, with 24 bases lying between them. Together with reference TRBV2 and TRBJ1-6, the CDR3 gives the full variable domain: EPEVTQTPSHQVTQMGQEVILRCVPISNHLYFYWYRQILGQKVEFLVSFYNNEISEKSEIFDDQFSVERPDGSNFTLKIRSTKLEDSAMYFCASSAEMGVTFVALHFGNGTRLTVT.